Here is one T cell receptor (beta chain) with its context. What it binds is unknown. The source of the sample is a study of cytomegalovirus exposure and HLA in healthy donors. Here immunoSEQ multiplex PCR was the method, and the copy in TCRdb shows in-frame clones only, minus some. The sample yields 250,000 to 350,000 clones, around 90% seen once. Study-level points and caveats: Clusters of TCRs from the first cohort tended to co-occur in the 120 or so validation repertoires (as a later analysis found).

Material for sequencing was PBMCs. The sequence was collected from a woman aged 30 to 39 in good health and CMV-seropositive.

In nucleotides, the CDR3 is TGTGCCAGCAGCGCCGGGGGGAACCTCCAAGAGACCCAGTACTTC. Protein product: CASSAGGNLQETQYF. The rearrangement uses TRBV9 and TRBJ2-5, with 7 nucleotides matching TRBD2. CDR1 is SGDLS and CDR2 is YYNGEE in the germline V gene. V gave up 3 bases and J gave up 1 base; unmatched junction bases: 6. The CDR3 length is 15 residues.